This is a list of T cell receptor beta chains from one sample in a study of blood T cell repertoires in COVID-19. Clones were read by immunoSEQ multiplex PCR, and TCRdb kept only the in-frame ones, dropping some. This table has roughly 220,000 clones, 70% to 90% appearing once. Sequenced: PBMCs or T cells enriched from blood (not recorded which). All receptors derive from a woman in her forties or fifties with acute COVID-19. The CDR3 runs from the conserved cysteine through the conserved F or W. Part of the rows lack a size; the others show once, few, many or a class for expanded clones.

TRBJ1-3 NA TRBV7-8 CASSLGRTGAGNTIYF
TRBJ2-3 NA TRBV6-4 CASSLSLAGVDTQYF
TRBJ1-2 NA TRBV24-1 CATSDPQDRGYTF
TRBJ2-1 once TRBV2 CASSRTSGGVNEQFF
TRBJ1-1 NA TRBV28 CASSSSTEAFF
TRBJ2-2 once TRBV4-2 CASSQEGLAAGELFF
TRBJ2-1 NA TRBV7-8 CASSRRQVSSYNEQFF
TRBJ1-2 NA TRBV28 CASSLSSTRGGYTF
TRBJ1-5 few TRBV28 CASSLGQGRQPQHF
TRBJ1-5 few TRBV6-2/TRBV6-3 CASSPDRVQPQHF
TRBJ2-4 NA TRBV15 CATSRVLSETAKNIQYF
TRBJ2-1 NA TRBV7-3 CASSSMELAGFYNEQFF
TRBJ2-7 NA TRBV29-1 CSVGYPEEGYEQYF
TRBJ2-7 NA TRBV15 CAIYRGLSYEQYF
TRBJ2-6 NA TRBV2 CASSEDGVVGANVLTF
TRBJ2-1 NA TRBV9 CASSSEGLAGAGDEQFF
TRBJ2-7 NA TRBV5-6 CASSPGLSYEQYF
TRBJ2-1 NA TRBV4-1 CASSQAGINEQFF
TRBJ2-1 NA TRBV10-1 CASSELLGTSGRKGIF